The rows below give T cell receptor beta chains drawn from one sample of a study of read filtering for tumor transcriptome and immune sequencing. TCRdb re-analysed the reads in MiXCR, keeping a single row per CDR3 protein. Of about 86,000 distinct CDR3 sequences detected, around an eighth appear once; the ten largest clones hold about 15%. The sequenced sample consisted of a population of CD138-negative cells sorted from bone marrow. The receptors stem from a donor at least 40 years old with multiple myeloma. The CDR3 runs from the conserved cysteine through the conserved F or W. A D gene is named only where the DNA matches it firmly. Clone size is stated in some rows and not others, as once, few, many or a class when expanded.

j_call | clone_size | d_call | v_call | cdr3_nt | cdr3_aa
TRBJ2-5 | many | - | TRBV2 | TGTGCCAGCAGTGAAGGGGACCAGTACTTC | CASSEGDQYF
TRBJ1-1 | many | TRBD1 | TRBV5-6 | TGTGCCAGCAGCCCGGACAGGGGGCTGAACACTGAAGCTTTCTTT | CASSPDRGLNTEAFF
TRBJ2-1 | many | TRBD2 | TRBV5-1 | TGCGCCAGCAAGGAGCGGGATCACAACTACAATGAGCAGTTCTTC | CASKERDHNYNEQFF
TRBJ2-1 | many | - | TRBV5-1 | TGCGCCAGCAGCGCAGGACAGAACAATGAGCAGTTCTTC | CASSAGQNNEQFF
TRBJ2-2 | many | TRBD1 | TRBV28 | TGTGCCACCGACAGGGGTATGAAGACCGGGGAGCTGTTTTTT | CATDRGMKTGELFF
TRBJ2-3 | few | - | TRBV7-9 | TGTGCCAGCAGTCCCGTGACAGATACGCAGTATTTT | CASSPVTDTQYF
TRBJ2-5 | - | - | TRBV11-2 | TGTGCCAGCAGCTACCTCCGTGGGGGGGAGACCCAGTACTTC | CASSYLRGGETQYF
TRBJ1-3 | - | - | TRBV4-2 | TGTGCCAGCAGCCCCGGCCACAGCGCAACCACCATATATTTT | CASSPGHSATTIYF
TRBJ2-7 | - | TRBD1 | TRBV5-4 | TGTGCCAGCAGATCTCCGGGACAGGGGTACGAGCAGTACTTC | CASRSPGQGYEQYF
TRBJ1-4 | many | - | TRBV9 | TGTGCCAGCAGCGTGACGGCAACTAATGAAAAACTGTTTTTT | CASSVTATNEKLFF
TRBJ2-6 | many | - | TRBV7-3 | TGTGCCAGCAGCCCCATGGGCAATTCTGGGGCCAACGTCCTGACTTTC | CASSPMGNSGANVLTF
TRBJ2-3 | many | TRBD1 | TRBV20-1 | TGCAGTGCGAGACAGGGCATTAGCACAGATACGCAGTATTTT | CSARQGISTDTQYF
TRBJ2-4 | - | TRBD1 | TRBV2 | TGTGCCAGCGGGGACAGGGCCCTAGCCAAAAACATTCAGTACTTC | CASGDRALAKNIQYF
TRBJ1-5 | many | TRBD1 | TRBV4-1 | TGCGCCAGCAGCCCAGGACAGGGGGCTAGCAATCAGCCCCAGCATTTT | CASSPGQGASNQPQHF
TRBJ1-1 | - | - | TRBV10-1 | TGCGCCAGCAGTGGGGGGGCGAACACTGAAGCTTTCTTT | CASSGGANTEAFF
TRBJ2-5 | many | TRBD2 | TRBV14 | TGTGCCAGCAGCCAAGGGCTAGCGGGAGTAGAGACCCAGTACTTC | CASSQGLAGVETQYF
TRBJ2-2 | many | - | TRBV30 | - | CAWTREFGAGELFF
TRBJ2-6 | many | - | TRBV28 | TGTGCCACGACCACCGGGGCCAACGTCCTGACTTTC | CATTTGANVLTF
TRBJ1-2 | few | - | TRBV5-1 | TGCGCCAGCAGCGGGGACCCGGGCCCAGCTAACTATGGCTACACCTTC | CASSGDPGPANYGYTF
TRBJ2-7 | many | TRBD1 | TRBV6-5 | TGTGCCAGCAGCCGGACAGGGTGGGAGCAGTACTTC | CASSRTGWEQYF
TRBJ1-1 | many | - | TRBV11-3 | TGTGCCAGCAGCTTAGATCGGGGGAGTGGCGCTTTCTTT | CASSLDRGSGAFF
TRBJ2-7 | - | TRBD1 | TRBV7-2 | TGTGCCAGCAGCCCGCAGGGGACAGTGTATAACCACGAGCAGTACTTC | CASSPQGTVYNHEQYF
TRBJ1-1 | many | - | TRBV29-1 | TGCAGCGGGGGGGGCCTCACTGAAGCTTTCTTT | CSGGGLTEAFF
TRBJ1-1 | - | - | TRBV7-3 | TGTGCCAGCAGCGCTCAACAGAACACTGAAGCTTTCTTT | CASSAQQNTEAFF
TRBJ2-2 | many | TRBD2 | TRBV30 | TGTGCCTGGAGGGGAGGGACTATCAAGACCGGGGAGCTGTTTTTT | CAWRGGTIKTGELFF
TRBJ2-7 | many | - | TRBV9 | TGTGCCAGCAGCGCCCAATACTCCCTCCGGGGAGAGCAGTACTTC | CASSAQYSLRGEQYF
TRBJ1-1 | many | - | TRBV19 | TGTGCCAGTAGTCCCCGGGAACGTCGGGGCACTGAAGCTTTCTTT | CASSPRERRGTEAFF
TRBJ1-5 | few | TRBD1 | TRBV27 | TGTGCCAGCAGTAAAGGGACAGATGGCAATCGGCCCCAGCATTTT | CASSKGTDGNRPQHF
TRBJ2-2 | - | - | TRBV2 | TGTGCCAACCGACTAGAAACAGCCGGGGAGCTGTTTTTT | CANRLETAGELFF
TRBJ1-4 | many | TRBD1 | TRBV5-1 | TGCGCCACCGGAACAGGGGCCCCTAATGAAAAACTGTTTTTT | CATGTGAPNEKLFF
TRBJ2-3 | many | - | TRBV28 | TGTGCCAGCAGTACCTCCAACGGTTTAGGGCCGGCAGATACGCAGTATTTT | CASSTSNGLGPADTQYF
TRBJ2-7 | many | - | TRBV10-3 | TGTGCCATCAGTGAGCTTATGGGGGGCTGGGAGTACTTC | CAISELMGGWEYF
TRBJ2-7 | - | - | TRBV28 | TGTGCCAGCAGCTATAGCTCCTACGAGCAGTACTTC | CASSYSSYEQYF
TRBJ2-7 | many | TRBD2 | TRBV2 | TGTGCCAGTCGGGGGGGCTACGAGCAGTACTTC | CASRGGYEQYF
TRBJ1-5 | many | - | TRBV19 | TGTGCCAGCTCTCAGGGTTACAATCAGCCCCAGCATTTT | CASSQGYNQPQHF
TRBJ2-7 | many | - | TRBV6-6 | TGTGCCAGCAGTTATCAGGGGTACGAGCAGTACTTC | CASSYQGYEQYF
TRBJ2-3 | many | - | TRBV10-3 | TGTGCCATCAGTGCCCCGGACTTTTACACAGATACGCAGTATTTT | CAISAPDFYTDTQYF
TRBJ2-5 | many | - | TRBV2 | TGTGCCAGCAGTGCCCTCGAGACCCAGTACTTC | CASSALETQYF
TRBJ2-7 | - | - | TRBV11-1 | TGTGCCAGCAGCTCGGATCAGGGCGCGACCTACGAGCAGTACTTC | CASSSDQGATYEQYF
TRBJ1-1 | many | - | TRBV10-3 | TGTGCCATCAGTGAGGGGCAGCCTGGGGCGGCTTTCTTT | CAISEGQPGAAFF
TRBJ2-1 | many | - | TRBV7-3 | TGTGCCAGCAGCTTATGGGCTGATCACAATGAGCAGTTCTTC | CASSLWADHNEQFF
TRBJ1-6 | many | - | TRBV9 | TGTGCCAGCAGCGTAGTAGGGAGCGATTCACCCCTCCACTTT | CASSVVGSDSPLHF
TRBJ2-1 | many | - | TRBV14 | TGTGCCAGCAGCCAAGGGTCGGGGGATGAGCAGTTCTTC | CASSQGSGDEQFF
TRBJ2-6 | many | - | TRBV3-1 | TGTGCCAGCTCGGATTTCTCTGGGGCCAACGTCCTGACTTTC | CASSDFSGANVLTF
TRBJ2-1 | many | - | TRBV5-6 | TGTGCCAGCAGCGCGACACAGGGCTCCTACAATGAGCAGTTCTTC | CASSATQGSYNEQFF
TRBJ1-3 | - | - | TRBV7-8 | TGTGCCAGCAGGCGAACAGGGACTTCTGGAAACACCATATATTTT | CASRRTGTSGNTIYF
TRBJ2-7 | many | - | TRBV20-1 | TGCAGTGCTAGAGATGGACAGAAGCTTTACGAGCAGTACTTC | CSARDGQKLYEQYF
TRBJ2-3 | many | - | TRBV29-1 | TGCAGCGTTGCAATGGGGGGCCAAGATACGCAGTATTTT | CSVAMGGQDTQYF
TRBJ2-7 | many | - | TRBV29-1 | TGCAGCGTTCCCGTTGGTGAGGGAGCCTACGAGCAGTACTTC | CSVPVGEGAYEQYF